The subject of this entry is one TCR beta chain. Antigen specificity is unknown. The CDR3 spans 15 residues. Germline V lookup: CDR1 SGDLS, CDR2 YYNGEE. With 1 base clipped from V and 4 bases from J, the junction kept 4 bases outside the gene matches. The data were taken from a study of blood T cells in healthy people across ages. Findings and limits, study-wide: Estimates of total diversity, which came from one million sequenced T cells, were considered to be underestimates. Long-lived donors had more naive CD4+ cells and higher diversity than aged donors. Age brought a roughly linear fall in TCR beta diversity measured per million T cells.

The authors ran a second PCR of 7 to 11 cycles using a sample-barcoded 5' primer and a J-beta primer mix. TCRdb re-called the 5' RACE reads through MiXCR, storing one row per CDR3 protein. The sample contains 600,000 to 1,000,000 distinct CDR3 sequences, roughly 64% of which appear only once. This chain connects TRBV9 to TRBJ2-1; 8 bases fit TRBD1. This TCR was sampled from a man aged 30 to 39 in good health. Sequencing input: blood. The CDR3 reads CASSVTQGAYNEQFF. CDR3 nucleotides: TGTGCCAGCAGCGTAACCCAGGGGGCATACAATGAGCAGTTCTTC.